The T cell receptor beta chain described here comes from a study of identical twins. The study's findings and limits: Invariant MAIT and iNKT cells may have partly biased zero-insertion analyses. The abundant beta clonotypes from cord blood had fewer insertions, and memory repertoires had none of this.

TCRdb analysed the 5' RACE reads with MiXCR anew, one entry per CDR3 protein. The table has fewer than 900,000 distinct CDR3 sequences, around 20% seen once. The table lists this clonotype with many counts. Its target is not known. CDR3 size: 13 residues. The germline CDR1 and CDR2 sequences are WNHNN and SYGVQD (reference sequence). Trimming cost V 6 bases and J 7 bases, with 12 bases left between them. The sample also formed part of further work on T cells expressing NK-cell markers. That work contributes: A range of 1.0-7.0% of CD8+ T cells consisted of dominant NKG2C+ clonotypes in 5 to 7 donors.

The receptor comes from a woman aged 18-29 years in good health. V gene TRBV10-1 combines with J gene TRBJ2-2; D unclear. The sample taken for sequencing was PBMCs. CDR3 region: CASRIDLNGELFF. The CDR3 bases are TGCGCCAGCAGGATCGATCTAAACGGGGAGCTGTTTTTT.